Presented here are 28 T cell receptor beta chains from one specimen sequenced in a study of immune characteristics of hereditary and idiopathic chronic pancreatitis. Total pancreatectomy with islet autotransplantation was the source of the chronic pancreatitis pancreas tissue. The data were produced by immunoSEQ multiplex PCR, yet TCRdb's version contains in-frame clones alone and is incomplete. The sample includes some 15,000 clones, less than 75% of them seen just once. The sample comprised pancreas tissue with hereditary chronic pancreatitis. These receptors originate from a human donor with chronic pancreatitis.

In DNA form, the CDR3 reads TGCGCCAGCAGCTTTGGGACAGCTTCGGAGGGCACCATATATTTT. Translated: CASSFGTASEGTIYF. The chain is built from TRBV5-1 and TRBJ1-3; 7 bases align to TRBD1. Per the germline V gene, CDR1 is SGHRS and CDR2 is YFSETQ. The CDR3 sequence is 15 residues long. V lost 2 bases to trimming and J lost 9 bases; unmatched junction nucleotides: 11. The full variable domain, its missing parts supplied by reference TRBV5-1 and TRBJ1-3, is KAGVTQTPRYLIKTRGQQVTLSCSPISGHRSVSWYQQTPGQGLQFLFEYFSETQRNKGNFPGRFSGRQFSNSRSEMNVSTLELGDSALYLCASSFGTASEGTIYFGEGSWLTVV.

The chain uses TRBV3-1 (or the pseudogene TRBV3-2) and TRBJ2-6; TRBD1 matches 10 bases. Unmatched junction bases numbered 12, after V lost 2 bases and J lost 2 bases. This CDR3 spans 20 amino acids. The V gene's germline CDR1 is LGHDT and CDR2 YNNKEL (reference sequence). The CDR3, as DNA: TGTGCCAGCAGCCAAATTCTCGTCAGGACAGGGGGTACTGGGGCCAACGTCCTGACTTTC. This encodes CASSQILVRTGGTGANVLTF.

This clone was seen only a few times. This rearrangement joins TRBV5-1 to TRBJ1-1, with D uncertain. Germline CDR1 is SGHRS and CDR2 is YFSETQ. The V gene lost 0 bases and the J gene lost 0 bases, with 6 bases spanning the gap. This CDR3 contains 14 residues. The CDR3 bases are TGCGCCAGCAGCTTGGGGGCCCTGAACACTGAAGCTTTCTTT. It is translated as CASSLGALNTEAFF. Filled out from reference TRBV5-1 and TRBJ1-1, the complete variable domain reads KAGVTQTPRYLIKTRGQQVTLSCSPISGHRSVSWYQQTPGQGLQFLFEYFSETQRNKGNFPGRFSGRQFSNSRSEMNVSTLELGDSALYLCASSLGALNTEAFFGQGTRLTVV.

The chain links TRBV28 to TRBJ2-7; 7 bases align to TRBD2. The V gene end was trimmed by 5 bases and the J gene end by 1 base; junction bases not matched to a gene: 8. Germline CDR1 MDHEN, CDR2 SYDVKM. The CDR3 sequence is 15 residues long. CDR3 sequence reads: CASSPAGLESYEQYF. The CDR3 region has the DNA TGTGCCAGCAGTCCCGCCGGACTAGAGTCCTACGAGCAGTACTTC.

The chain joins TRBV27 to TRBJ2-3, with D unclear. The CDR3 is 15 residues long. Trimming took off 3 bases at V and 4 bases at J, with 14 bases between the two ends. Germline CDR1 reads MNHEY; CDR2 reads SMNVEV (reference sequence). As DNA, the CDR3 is TGTGCCAGCAGTTTTTTAGGCCAGGCGGCAGATACGCAGTATTTT. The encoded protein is CASSFLGQAADTQYF.

This CDR3 is CASSVPGTKEQFF. The CDR3 nucleotides are TGTGCCAGCAGCGTGCCGGGGACCAAAGAGCAGTTCTTC. The J gene is TRBJ2-1, the V gene TRBV9; the D gene could be TRBD1 or TRBD2 (5 bases each). The CDR3 totals 13 residues. Germline-derived CDR1 and CDR2 are SGDLS and YYNGEE. V was pared by 2 bases and J by 10 bases, with 13 bases between.

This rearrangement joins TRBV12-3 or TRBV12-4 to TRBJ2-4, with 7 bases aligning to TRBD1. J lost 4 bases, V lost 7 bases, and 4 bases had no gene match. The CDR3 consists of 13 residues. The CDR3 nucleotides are TGTGCCAGCAAGGGGACAGAGAAAAACATTCAGTACTTC. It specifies CASKGTEKNIQYF.

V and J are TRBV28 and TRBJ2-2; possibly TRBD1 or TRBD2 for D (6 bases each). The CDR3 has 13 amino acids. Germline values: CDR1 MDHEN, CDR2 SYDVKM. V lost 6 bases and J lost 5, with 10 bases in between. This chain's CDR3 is CASRVGGTGELFF. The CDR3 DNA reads TGTGCCAGCAGGGTAGGGGGGACCGGGGAGCTGTTTTTT.

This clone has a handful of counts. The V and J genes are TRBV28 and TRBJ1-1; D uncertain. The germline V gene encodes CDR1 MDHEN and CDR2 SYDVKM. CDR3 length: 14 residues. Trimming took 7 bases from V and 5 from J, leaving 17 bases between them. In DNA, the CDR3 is TGTGCCAGCATCCCAGGTTGGCCGAGTACTGAAGCTTTCTTT. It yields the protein CASIPGWPSTEAFF.

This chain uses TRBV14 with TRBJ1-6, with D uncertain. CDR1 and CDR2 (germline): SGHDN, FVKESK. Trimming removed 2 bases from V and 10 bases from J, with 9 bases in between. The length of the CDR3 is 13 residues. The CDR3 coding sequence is TGTGCCAGCAGCCAAAGCGGAAACTCACCCCTCCACTTT. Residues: CASSQSGNSPLHF.

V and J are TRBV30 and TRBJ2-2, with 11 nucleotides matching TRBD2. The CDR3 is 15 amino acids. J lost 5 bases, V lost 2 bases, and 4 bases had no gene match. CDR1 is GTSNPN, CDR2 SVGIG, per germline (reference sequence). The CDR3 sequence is CAWSPLAGVTGELFF. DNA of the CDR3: TGTGCCTGGAGTCCACTAGCGGGGGTTACCGGGGAGCTGTTTTTT.

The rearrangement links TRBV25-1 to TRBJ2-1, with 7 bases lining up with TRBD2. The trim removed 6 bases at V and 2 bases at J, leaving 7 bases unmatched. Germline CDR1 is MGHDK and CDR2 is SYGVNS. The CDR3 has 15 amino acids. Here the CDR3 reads CASSGGGTTYNEQFF. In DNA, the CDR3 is TGTGCCAGCAGCGGCGGGGGTACTACCTACAATGAGCAGTTCTTC.

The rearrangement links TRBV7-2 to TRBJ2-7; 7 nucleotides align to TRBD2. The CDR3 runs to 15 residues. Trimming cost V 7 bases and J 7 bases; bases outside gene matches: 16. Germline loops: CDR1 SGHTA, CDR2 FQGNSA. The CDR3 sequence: CASIQRGGRFEEQYF. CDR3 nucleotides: TGTGCCAGCATCCAAAGGGGCGGGAGATTTGAAGAGCAGTACTTC.

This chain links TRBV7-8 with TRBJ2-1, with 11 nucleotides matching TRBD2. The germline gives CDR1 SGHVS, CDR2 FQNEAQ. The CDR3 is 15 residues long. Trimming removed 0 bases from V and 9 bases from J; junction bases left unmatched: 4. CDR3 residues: CASSLAWGTSGEQFF. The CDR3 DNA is TGTGCCAGCAGCTTAGCTTGGGGGACTAGCGGTGAGCAGTTCTTC.

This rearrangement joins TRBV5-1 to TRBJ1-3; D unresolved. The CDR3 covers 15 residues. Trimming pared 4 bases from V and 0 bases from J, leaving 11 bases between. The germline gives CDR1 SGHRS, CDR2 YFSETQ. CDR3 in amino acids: CASSERYSSGNTIYF. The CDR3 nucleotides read TGCGCCAGCAGCGAGAGATACAGCTCTGGAAACACCATATATTTT. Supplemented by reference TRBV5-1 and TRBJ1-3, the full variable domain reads KAGVTQTPRYLIKTRGQQVTLSCSPISGHRSVSWYQQTPGQGLQFLFEYFSETQRNKGNFPGRFSGRQFSNSRSEMNVSTLELGDSALYLCASSERYSSGNTIYFGEGSWLTVV.

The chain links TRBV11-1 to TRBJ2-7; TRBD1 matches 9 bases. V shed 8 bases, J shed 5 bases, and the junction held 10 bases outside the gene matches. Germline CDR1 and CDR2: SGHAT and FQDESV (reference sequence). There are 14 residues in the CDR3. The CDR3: CASGSGTGSNEQYF. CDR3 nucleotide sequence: TGTGCCAGCGGATCCGGGACAGGGTCCAACGAGCAGTACTTC.

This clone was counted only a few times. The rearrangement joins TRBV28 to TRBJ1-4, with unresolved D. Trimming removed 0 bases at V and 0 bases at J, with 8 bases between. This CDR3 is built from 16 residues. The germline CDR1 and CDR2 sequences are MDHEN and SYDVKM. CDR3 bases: TGTGCCAGCAGTTTATGGGACCTAGCAACTAATGAAAAACTGTTTTTT. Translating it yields CASSLWDLATNEKLFF.

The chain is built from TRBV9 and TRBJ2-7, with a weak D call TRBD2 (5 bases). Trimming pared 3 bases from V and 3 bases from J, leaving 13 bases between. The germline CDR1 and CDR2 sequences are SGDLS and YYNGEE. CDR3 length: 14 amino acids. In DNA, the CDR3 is TGTGCCAGCAGCGGCCCCCGGGGTTTCTACGAGCAGTACTTC. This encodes CASSGPRGFYEQYF.

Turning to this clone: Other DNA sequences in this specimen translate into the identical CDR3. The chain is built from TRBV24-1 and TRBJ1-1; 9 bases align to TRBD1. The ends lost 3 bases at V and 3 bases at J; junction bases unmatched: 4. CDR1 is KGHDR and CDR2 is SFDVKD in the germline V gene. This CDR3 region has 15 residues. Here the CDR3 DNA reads TGTGCCACCAGTGATCCGAGGACAGGGGACACTGAAGCTTTCTTT. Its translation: CATSDPRTGDTEAFF.

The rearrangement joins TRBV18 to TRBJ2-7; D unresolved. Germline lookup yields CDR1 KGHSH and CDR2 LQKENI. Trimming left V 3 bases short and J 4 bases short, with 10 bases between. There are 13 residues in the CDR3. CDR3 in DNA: TGTGCCAGCTCACCCGCCCTCAATTACGAGCAGTACTTC. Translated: CASSPALNYEQYF.

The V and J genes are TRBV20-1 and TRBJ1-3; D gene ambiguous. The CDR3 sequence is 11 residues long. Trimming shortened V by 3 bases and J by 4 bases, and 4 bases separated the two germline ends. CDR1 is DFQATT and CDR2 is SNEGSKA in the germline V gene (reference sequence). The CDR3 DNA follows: TGCAGTGCTAGGTTGGGAAACACCATATATTTT. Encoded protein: CSARLGNTIYF.

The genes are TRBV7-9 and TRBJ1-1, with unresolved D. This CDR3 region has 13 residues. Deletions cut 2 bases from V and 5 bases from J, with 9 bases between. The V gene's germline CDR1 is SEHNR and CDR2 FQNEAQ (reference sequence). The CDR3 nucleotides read TGTGCCAGCAGCTTAACGACGATGACTGAAGCTTTCTTT. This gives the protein CASSLTTMTEAFF. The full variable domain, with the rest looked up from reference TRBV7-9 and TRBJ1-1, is DTGVSQNPRHKITKRGQNVTFRCDPISEHNRLYWYRQTLGQGPEFLTYFQNEAQLEKSRLLSDRFSAERPKGSFSTLEIQRTEQGDSAMYLCASSLTTMTEAFFGQGTRLTVV.

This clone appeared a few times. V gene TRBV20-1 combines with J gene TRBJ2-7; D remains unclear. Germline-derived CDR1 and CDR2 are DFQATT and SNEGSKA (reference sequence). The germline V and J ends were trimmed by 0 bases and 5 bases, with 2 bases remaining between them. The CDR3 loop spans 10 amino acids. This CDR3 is CSAREDEQYF. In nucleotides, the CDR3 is TGCAGTGCTAGAGAGGACGAGCAGTACTTC.

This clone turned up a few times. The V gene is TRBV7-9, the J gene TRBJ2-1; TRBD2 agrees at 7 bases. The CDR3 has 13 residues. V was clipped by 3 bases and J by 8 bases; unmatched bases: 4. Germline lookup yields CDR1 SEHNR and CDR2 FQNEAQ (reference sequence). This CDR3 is CASSLRLAYEQFF. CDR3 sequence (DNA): TGTGCCAGCAGCTTGCGACTAGCCTATGAGCAGTTCTTC.

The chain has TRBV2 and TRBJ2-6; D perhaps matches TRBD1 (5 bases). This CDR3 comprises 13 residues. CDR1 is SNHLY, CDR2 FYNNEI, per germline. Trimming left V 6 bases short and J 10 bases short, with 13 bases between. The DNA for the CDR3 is TGTGCCAGCAGAACGGACATCCAGAACGTCCTGACTTTC. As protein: CASRTDIQNVLTF.

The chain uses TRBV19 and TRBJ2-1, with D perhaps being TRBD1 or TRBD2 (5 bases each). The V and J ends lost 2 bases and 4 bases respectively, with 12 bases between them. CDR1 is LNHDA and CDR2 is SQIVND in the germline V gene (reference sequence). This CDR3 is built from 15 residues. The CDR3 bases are TGTGCCAGTAGTATATCCGGGACCAATTACAATGAGCAGTTCTTC. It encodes CASSISGTNYNEQFF.

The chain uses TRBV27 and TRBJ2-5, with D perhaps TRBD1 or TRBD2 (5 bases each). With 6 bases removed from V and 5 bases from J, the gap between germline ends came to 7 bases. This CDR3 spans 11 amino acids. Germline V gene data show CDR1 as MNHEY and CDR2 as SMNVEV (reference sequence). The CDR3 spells CASSWGETQYF. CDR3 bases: TGTGCCAGCAGCTGGGGGGAGACCCAGTACTTC.

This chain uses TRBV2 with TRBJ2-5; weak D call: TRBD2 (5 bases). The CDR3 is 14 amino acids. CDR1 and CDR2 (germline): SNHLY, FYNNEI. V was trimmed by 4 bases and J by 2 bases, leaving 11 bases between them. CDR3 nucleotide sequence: TGTGCCAGCAGTGCCTTTGGAGGTCAAGAGACCCAGTACTTC. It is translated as CASSAFGGQETQYF. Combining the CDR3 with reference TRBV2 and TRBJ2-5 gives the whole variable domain EPEVTQTPSHQVTQMGQEVILRCVPISNHLYFYWYRQILGQKVEFLVSFYNNEISEKSEIFDDQFSVERPDGSNFTLKIRSTKLEDSAMYFCASSAFGGQETQYFGPGTRLLVL.